This T cell receptor (beta chain) derives from a study of cytomegalovirus exposure and HLA in healthy donors. Study-wide results and caveats: Cytomegalovirus association was assigned to approximately 160 TCR beta chains.

This clone is a singleton in its sample. Antigen unknown. V dropped 6 bases and J dropped 6 bases, with 13 bases sitting between them. Germline CDR1 reads ENHRY; CDR2 reads SYGVKD. This CDR3 is 13 amino acids long. The assay was immunoSEQ multiplex PCR, and TCRdb's table has in-frame clones only and misses some. The sample includes 250,000 to 350,000 clones, roughly 90% seen only once; the top ten take approximately 0.84%. Sequencing used PBMCs. The chain couples TRBV10-3 to TRBJ2-3; D gene uncertain. This TCR was recovered from a woman aged 18-29 years in good health and CMV-seronegative. CDR3 in DNA: TGTGCCATCAGCCCACCCCCTGGCGATACGCAGTATTTT. Translation: CAISPPPGDTQYF.